The clone carrying this T cell receptor (beta chain) has a count of ten or more. What it binds is not known. RNA transcripts were the source from which TCR beta CDR3 regions were amplified. Second-round multiplex PCR came after a first-round RT-PCR that employed HTBI primers. Using its own MiXCR run on the multiplex PCR reads, TCRdb lists one record per CDR3 protein. The sample consists of 900,000 to 1,200,000 distinct CDR3 sequences, less than 45% of them appearing once. Patients were left out if they had other autoimmune diseases, uncontrolled infections, pregnancy or lactation. It was on clinical symptoms, serum thyroxine, TRAb, thyroid ultrasound and orbital computed tomography that diagnosis relied. The data originate from a study of Graves' ophthalmopathy and Graves' hyperthyroidism. Study-wide points: Blood also held most thyroid clonotypes expanded above 0.001 frequency. Between ophthalmopathy and stable hyperthyroidism, a 13-signature model drew a separation with 87.88% sensitivity and 70% to 84% specificity.

V lost 3 bases, J lost 0 bases, and 6 bases lay in between. This CDR3 is 15 amino acids long. The chain is built from TRBV12-3 or TRBV12-4 and TRBJ1-6; no firm D call. This receptor was identified in an adult man with Graves' hyperthyroidism. The material sequenced was peripheral blood or thyroid tissue (not recorded which). CDR3 bases: TGTGCCAGCAGTTTCACGAGCTCCTATAATTCACCCCTCCACTTT. It encodes CASSFTSSYNSPLHF.